The 28 T cell receptor beta chains given below trace back to one sample, sequenced in a study of cytomegalovirus exposure and HLA in healthy donors. The PCR contained 60 Vbeta and 13 Jbeta primers. Only in-frame clones appear in the TCRdb table, and some are missing; sequencing was by immunoSEQ multiplex PCR. The table shows approximately 120,000 clones, with 10% to 13% occurring only once. Input material: PBMCs. Receptors were obtained from a woman aged 18-30 years in good health and CMV-seropositive.

The chain uses TRBV28 and TRBJ1-2; the D gene is possibly TRBD1 (6 bases). Germline CDR1 and CDR2: MDHEN and SYDVKM. Between the trimmed V and J ends, which lost 7 bases and 4 bases, there was a span of 13 bases. The CDR3 totals 13 residues. CDR3: CASTIGRGYGYTF. In DNA form, the CDR3 reads TGTGCCAGCACCATAGGCAGGGGCTATGGCTACACCTTC.

The table lists this clone with a few counts. The chain couples TRBV4-1 to TRBJ1-1, with D tentatively TRBD1 (6 bases). V was clipped by 2 bases and J by 3 bases, with 10 bases between them. This CDR3 is built from 14 residues. Germline V gene data show CDR1 as MGHRA and CDR2 as YSYEKL. CDR3 bases: TGCGCCAGCAGCCAAACAGGGAGATACACTGAAGCTTTCTTT. The encoded protein is CASSQTGRYTEAFF.

V and J are TRBV6-1 and TRBJ2-3, with D perhaps TRBD2 (6 bases). CDR1 and CDR2 (germline): MNHNS, SASEGT. With 2 bases removed from V and 10 bases from J, the gap between germline ends came to 10 bases. The CDR3 consists of 12 residues. CDR3: CASSENQRAQYF. CDR3 DNA sequence: TGTGCCAGCAGTGAAAACCAGCGGGCGCAGTATTTT.

As DNA, the CDR3 is TGTGCCAGCAGCTCACGACAGGGAACGGGAGAAGCTTTCTTT. It is translated as CASSSRQGTGEAFF. This chain uses TRBV7-9 with TRBJ1-1; 7 bases align to TRBD1. CDR1 is SEHNR, CDR2 FQNEAQ, per germline (reference sequence). V lost 4 bases, J lost 8 bases, and 10 bases stayed unmatched. The CDR3 length is 14 residues. Based on the CDR3 plus reference TRBV7-9 and TRBJ1-1, the full variable domain is DTGVSQNPRHKITKRGQNVTFRCDPISEHNRLYWYRQTLGQGPEFLTYFQNEAQLEKSRLLSDRFSAERPKGSFSTLEIQRTEQGDSAMYLCASSSRQGTGEAFFGQGTRLTVV.

In its sample, this clone was seen a few times. The chain combines TRBV6-6 with TRBJ1-2; 12 bases align to TRBD1. Looked up from germline, CDR1 is MNHNY and CDR2 is SVGAGI (reference sequence). The CDR3 spans 14 residues. The ends lost 2 bases at V and 6 bases at J; junction bases unmatched: 1. The CDR3 DNA is TGTGCCAGCAGTTACGGGACAGGGGGCCATGGCTACACCTTC. This sequence encodes CASSYGTGGHGYTF.

This rearrangement joins TRBV4-2 to TRBJ1-5; a weak D match, TRBD1 (5 bases). Germline V gene lookup returns CDR1 LGHNA and CDR2 YNFKEQ. V shed 0 bases and J shed 6 bases, with 21 bases lying between them. This CDR3 spans 18 amino acids. CDR3 in DNA: TGTGCCAGCAGCCAAGAGGAGTTCCCCCTTGCAGGGTCTCAGCCCCAGCATTTT. Translated: CASSQEEFPLAGSQPQHF.

This clone appeared a few times. V is TRBV5-1 and J is TRBJ1-1; 9 nucleotides agree with TRBD1. The J segment lost 3 bases and the V segment lost 4 bases, leaving 4 bases of the junction unmatched. The CDR3 runs 14 residues. Germline V gene lookup returns CDR1 SGHRS and CDR2 YFSETQ. Here the CDR3 DNA reads TGCGCCAGCAGCCGGACAGGGGAGTACACTGAAGCTTTCTTT. Protein: CASSRTGEYTEAFF.

This clone was observed a handful of times. The chain is built from TRBV28 and TRBJ1-5, with 7 bases fitting TRBD1. CDR1 and CDR2 from the germline V gene are MDHEN and SYDVKM. The CDR3 has 14 residues. The V gene end was trimmed by 9 bases and the J gene end by 3 bases; junction bases not matched to a gene: 8. CDR3 DNA: TGTGCCAGTGGGAAGACAGGGAACAATCAGCCCCAGCATTTT. Protein sequence: CASGKTGNNQPQHF.

With respect to this clone: The sample carries other DNA sequences with the same CDR3. For the CDR3, the DNA is TGTGCCAGTAAAAAACGGGGCTACGAGCAGTACTTC. This translates into CASKKRGYEQYF. This chain joins TRBV6-1 and TRBJ2-7, with TRBD2 as a possible D gene (5 bases). This CDR3 comprises 12 residues. Germline values: CDR1 MNHNS, CDR2 SASEGT. The V end lost 9 bases, the J end lost 3 bases, and 12 bases lay between the germline ends.

The chain couples TRBV10-2 to TRBJ1-1; TRBD1 aligns across 8 bases. Trimming took 9 bases from V and 4 from J; bases not matched to a gene: 7. In germline, CDR1 is WSHSY, CDR2 SAAADI. This CDR3 spans 13 amino acids. CDR3 coding DNA: TGCGCCAGTTGGACAGGGAGAGGCACTGAAGCTTTCTTT. Translated: CASWTGRGTEAFF.

The gene calls are TRBV2 and TRBJ2-3, with D possibly matching TRBD1 (7 bases). CDR3 length equals 15 residues. Between the trimmed V and J ends, which lost 4 bases and 0 bases, there was a span of 11 bases. Germline lookup yields CDR1 SNHLY and CDR2 FYNNEI. This chain's CDR3 is CASSATGTSTDTQYF. The DNA for the CDR3 is TGTGCCAGCAGTGCGACAGGGACTAGCACAGATACGCAGTATTTT.

CDR3 in amino acids: CASSQMYAGSYEQYF. The CDR3 coding sequence is TGTGCCAGCAGCCAAATGTACGCGGGCTCCTACGAGCAGTACTTC. The chain combines TRBV14 with TRBJ2-7, with a tentative D call TRBD2 (5 bases). Per germline, CDR1 SGHDN and CDR2 FVKESK. The CDR3 is 15 amino acids. The V and J ends lost 2 bases and 0 bases respectively, with 11 bases between them.

This clone was seen a few times. The chain uses TRBV28 and TRBJ1-5; 7 bases line up with TRBD1. Trimming took 11 bases from V and 7 from J; bases not matched to a gene: 11. Germline lookup yields CDR1 MDHEN and CDR2 SYDVKM. This CDR3 spans 13 amino acids. In DNA form, the CDR3 reads TGTGCCGGGCAGACAGGGTGGGGACAGCCCCAGCATTTT. The encoded protein is CAGQTGWGQPQHF. Using reference TRBV28 and TRBJ1-5 for the parts outside the CDR3, the full variable domain is DVKVTQSSRYLVKRTGEKVFLECVQDMDHENMFWYRQDPGLGLRLIYFSYDVKMKEKGDIPEGYSVSREKKERFSLILESASTNQTSMYLCAGQTGWGQPQHFGDGTRLSIL.

Only a few counts were recorded for this clone. The V and J genes are TRBV13 and TRBJ1-1; D remains unclear. Trimming removed 8 bases from V and 8 bases from J, with 21 bases in between. Germline CDR1 is PRHDT and CDR2 is FYEKMQ (reference sequence). There are 14 residues in the CDR3. The CDR3 region is CASRLNPGPVEAFF. As DNA, the CDR3 is TGTGCCAGCCGACTAAACCCGGGCCCTGTCGAAGCTTTCTTT.

This clone appeared a few times. The chain joins TRBV10-1 to TRBJ2-2, with D possibly TRBD1 on 5 matching bases. Per the germline V gene, CDR1 is WNHNN and CDR2 is SYGVQD (reference sequence). This CDR3 comprises 14 residues. Trimming shortened V by 0 bases and J by 7 bases, and 9 bases separated the two germline ends. The CDR3 DNA sequence: TGCGCCAGCAGTGAGTCGGGGCATGTCGGGGAGCTGTTTTTT. Its protein product is CASSESGHVGELFF.

V and J are TRBV6-5 and TRBJ1-1; 8 nucleotides agree with TRBD1. In germline, CDR1 is MNHEY, CDR2 SVGAGI. V lost 7 bases to trimming and J lost 7 bases; unmatched junction nucleotides: 5. The length of the CDR3 is 12 residues. CDR3 coding DNA: TGTGCCAGCAAACGAACAGGGGGTGAAGCTTTCTTT. Residues: CASKRTGGEAFF.

This rearrangement joins TRBV28 to TRBJ2-2; TRBD2 matches 8 bases. This CDR3 has 15 amino acids. The V gene end was trimmed by 6 bases and the J gene end by 0 bases; junction bases not matched to a gene: 3. Per the germline V gene, CDR1 is MDHEN and CDR2 is SYDVKM. This CDR3 is CASRGAGANTGELFF. In DNA form, the CDR3 reads TGTGCCAGCAGAGGAGCGGGAGCGAACACCGGGGAGCTGTTTTTT.

This clone was counted a few times. The chain has TRBV27 and TRBJ1-1; possibly TRBD1 for D (6 bases). Per germline, CDR1 MNHEY and CDR2 SMNVEV (reference sequence). This CDR3 comprises 12 residues. The V end lost 4 bases, the J end lost 11 bases, and 14 bases lay between the germline ends. The DNA for the CDR3 is TGTGCCAGCAGTTCTCTGGGGGGGCCGGCTTTCTTT. Protein sequence: CASSSLGGPAFF.

This rearrangement joins TRBV27 to TRBJ2-7; 7 bases are a match to TRBD1. V lost 8 bases to trimming and J lost 4 bases; unmatched junction nucleotides: 14. CDR1 is MNHEY, CDR2 SMNVEV, per germline (reference sequence). This CDR3 is built from 15 residues. The DNA of the CDR3 is TGTGCCAGCCGCGTAGGACAGGCGCGAACTTACGAGCAGTACTTC. Its translation: CASRVGQARTYEQYF.

This clone has only a few counts. The V call is TRBV7-9, the J call TRBJ2-7; TRBD1 matches 7 bases. The V segment lost 3 bases and the J segment 2 bases; nucleotides outside the gene matches: 4. Germline V gene lookup returns CDR1 SEHNR and CDR2 FQNEAQ (reference sequence). The CDR3 has 14 residues. CDR3 sequence: CASSFRDSTYEQYF. Written as DNA, the CDR3 is TGTGCCAGCAGCTTCCGGGACAGCACCTACGAGCAGTACTTC.

This chain joins TRBV12-5 and TRBJ2-3; tentative D call: TRBD1 (5 bases). Germline V gives CDR1 LGHNT, CDR2 FRNRAP. V lost 3 bases, J lost 0 bases, and 13 bases lay in between. This CDR3 contains 16 residues. This chain's CDR3 is CASGFAPGKSTDTQYF. The CDR3 DNA reads as TGTGCTAGTGGTTTCGCCCCAGGGAAGAGCACAGATACGCAGTATTTT. Together with reference TRBV12-5 and TRBJ2-3, the CDR3 gives the full variable domain: DARVTQTPRHKVTEMGQEVTMRCQPILGHNTVFWYRQTMMQGLELLAYFRNRAPLDDSGMPKDRFSAEMPDATLATLKIQPSEPRDSAVYFCASGFAPGKSTDTQYFGPGTRLTVL.

This clone was found many times. The chain combines TRBV6-1 with TRBJ2-7; tentative D call: TRBD2 (6 bases). V was pared by 10 bases and J by 3 bases, with 10 bases between. The CDR3 is 11 amino acids. Germline V gives CDR1 MNHNS, CDR2 SASEGT. The CDR3 protein is CATGGYYEQYF. The CDR3 region has the DNA TGTGCCACAGGAGGGTACTACGAGCAGTACTTC.

This clone was detected only a few times. The chain couples TRBV6-1 to TRBJ2-3; 8 positions match TRBD2. Looked up from germline, CDR1 is MNHNS and CDR2 is SASEGT. V lost 6 bases and J lost 6; bases outside the gene matches: 8. The CDR3 is 14 residues long. The CDR3: CASRGLVFPDTQYF. The CDR3 DNA sequence: TGTGCCAGCAGGGGACTAGTTTTCCCTGATACGCAGTATTTT.

The V and J genes are TRBV27 and TRBJ1-1; a weak D match, TRBD1 (6 bases). The CDR3 totals 13 residues. In germline, CDR1 is MNHEY, CDR2 SMNVEV (reference sequence). The ends were cut back, 4 bases at V and 6 bases at J, with 12 bases in the middle. CDR3 nucleotides: TGTGCCAGCAGTTATACAGGGCTGGCTGAAGCTTTCTTT. This encodes CASSYTGLAEAFF.

The genes are TRBV2 and TRBJ1-4; D gene ambiguous. V shed 9 bases and J shed 8 bases, with 16 bases lying between them. CDR3 length: 13 amino acids. CDR1 SNHLY and CDR2 FYNNEI come from the germline V gene. The CDR3: CASRGRVGEKLFF. In nucleotides, the CDR3 is TGTGCCAGTAGAGGGAGGGTTGGCGAAAAACTGTTTTTT.

The table lists this clone with a few counts. This chain connects TRBV2 to TRBJ2-3, with 13 bases aligning to TRBD2. In germline, CDR1 is SNHLY, CDR2 FYNNEI. The CDR3 totals 16 residues. Trimming cost V 7 bases and J 3 bases; bases outside gene matches: 7. The CDR3 DNA is TGTGCCAGCATTGGACTAGCGGGAGTAACGACAGATACGCAGTATTTT. Amino acids: CASIGLAGVTTDTQYF.

This clone was found a few times. This sequence joins TRBV2 and TRBJ2-1, with 7 nucleotides matching TRBD2. With 8 bases clipped from V and 7 bases from J, the junction kept 5 bases outside the gene matches. CDR1 and CDR2 (germline): SNHLY, FYNNEI. The CDR3 contains 12 residues. CDR3: CASRGSLNEQFF. The CDR3 DNA reads as TGTGCCAGCCGCGGGAGCCTTAATGAGCAGTTCTTC.

This clone has just a few counts. CDR3 amino acids: CSVLGHPRTEAFF. CDR3 in DNA: TGCAGCGTACTTGGACACCCGAGGACTGAAGCTTTCTTT. The J gene is TRBJ1-1, the V gene TRBV29-1; a possible D gene is TRBD1 (5 bases). Germline V gene data show CDR1 as SQVTM and CDR2 as ANQGSEA. Trimming cost V 6 bases and J 5 bases, with 16 bases left between them. The length of the CDR3 is 13 residues.